These T cell receptor beta chains were read from a single sample in a study of T cells in Graves' hyperthyroidism and ophthalmopathy. MiXCR, applied by TCRdb to the multiplex PCR reads, yields one record per CDR3 protein. The table records more than 500,000 distinct CDR3 sequences, over 35% of them present only once. Specimen: peripheral blood or thyroid tissue (not recorded which). The origin of the receptors is an adult woman with Graves' disease, either hyperthyroidism or ophthalmopathy (not recorded which). Both conserved end residues are part of each CDR3.

CASRRIMNTEAFF TRBJ1-1 TRBV10-3
CSAAVGVYEQYF TRBJ2-7 TRBV20-1
CSADEGSTTEAFF TRBJ1-1 TRBV20-1
CASSIGGFNTEAFF TRBJ1-1 TRBV19
CASSLGSGETQYF TRBJ2-5 TRBV7-2
CASSSDTHRRTDTQYF TRBJ2-3 TRBV19
CSVEDLVRRRDTQYF TRBJ2-3 TRBV29-1
CASSAGQGPYGYTF TRBJ1-2 TRBV9
CASIPAGTGEEKLFF TRBJ1-4 TRBV19
CASSWGDSNQPQHF TRBJ1-5 TRBV19
CASSSSSYNEQFF TRBJ2-1 TRBV7-9
CAISAEGLNSPLHF TRBJ1-6 TRBV10-3
CASSVTGVEQYF TRBJ2-7 TRBV19
CASSVDMESTEAFF TRBJ1-1 TRBV7-9
CASSLVASGLTF TRBJ2-6 TRBV5-1
CSVEAQGESYEQYF TRBJ2-7 TRBV29-1
CASSLLTGKGTGELFF TRBJ2-2 TRBV5-5
CASSSTGQTLYEQYF TRBJ2-7 TRBV5-1
CASSWLAGNTGELFF TRBJ2-2 TRBV6-2/TRBV6-3
CSASPGQTNEQYF TRBJ2-7 TRBV20-1
CASSRQDNTGELFF TRBJ2-2 TRBV6-1
CASSTTAGVNDEKLFF TRBJ1-4 TRBV19
CSVRPARDLHEQYF TRBJ2-7 TRBV20-1
CATSNDRGLYYGYTF TRBJ1-2 TRBV15
CATSRDVGGNQPQHF TRBJ1-5 TRBV15
CSAIRQGARNTIYF TRBJ1-3 TRBV29-1
CASSLVSPGVANEKLFF TRBJ1-4 TRBV5-1
CASSQNDLFYTF TRBJ1-2 TRBV14
CASSYVARSTGELFF TRBJ2-2 TRBV6-6
CASSPSRVGYTF TRBJ1-2 TRBV6-5
CASSLSSLQYF TRBJ2-7 TRBV7-6
CASSNGVRSNQPQHF TRBJ1-5 TRBV19
CASSHRDLGSEAFF TRBJ1-1 TRBV7-3
CASSWGRDIGGYEQYF TRBJ2-7 TRBV5-4
CASSSGPTASNYGYTF TRBJ1-2 TRBV7-9
CASIETGARNSPLHF TRBJ1-6 TRBV7-9
CSAKGTSGGLGEQFF TRBJ2-1 TRBV20-1
CASILRGYRAGNSPLHF TRBJ1-6 TRBV6-5
CASSRGTGEVYTF TRBJ1-2 TRBV5-1
CASSSATGDYGYTF TRBJ1-2 TRBV14
CASSETNPNTEAFF TRBJ1-1 TRBV2
CATSGQGVTEAFF TRBJ1-1 TRBV19
CAIRPQVGTEAFF TRBJ1-1 TRBV10-3
CAISESMPGTGGQPQHF TRBJ1-5 TRBV10-3
CAISESQTGGTIYF TRBJ1-3 TRBV10-3
CASSLGPLGQGPLYGYTF TRBJ1-2 TRBV7-8
CASSAHGEQDQPQHF TRBJ1-5 TRBV9
CASSSLGGGEANSPLHF TRBJ1-6 TRBV6-5
CASSPFSGRRIFSGNTIYF TRBJ1-3 TRBV7-6
CASRGLTVGTGELFF TRBJ2-2 TRBV7-9
CAREVGQPDSGNTIYF TRBJ1-3 TRBV10-3
CASSPGTGNPPLHF TRBJ1-6 TRBV7-9
CATTGSAGANVLTF TRBJ2-6 TRBV6-5
CASSVGTSKAEQYF TRBJ2-7 TRBV10-1
CASSYSKGISSPLHF TRBJ1-6 TRBV6-6
CASSYSGAVYEQYF TRBJ2-7 TRBV9
CASSPGQVLWEQYF TRBJ2-7 TRBV7-2
CSVGRATDSYEQYF TRBJ2-7 TRBV29-1
CASSLTGRITSYYEQYF TRBJ2-7 TRBV6-6